These 5 T cell receptor beta chains were sequenced from one sample in a study of blood T cell repertoires in COVID-19. This table comes from immunoSEQ multiplex PCR, and its TCRdb copy is limited to in-frame clones, with some not included. The profile covers 210,000 or so clones, with around 80% appearing a single time and 4.3% taken by the ten largest. Sequencing was carried out using PBMCs or T cells enriched from blood (not recorded which). The receptors shown here come from a man aged 25 to 40 with acute COVID-19.

The chain has TRBV11-2 and TRBJ1-2, with D hard to call. The CDR3 has 14 residues. Germline CDR1 and CDR2: SGHAT and FQNNGV. V shed 5 bases and J shed 4 bases, with 14 bases lying between them. The CDR3 region is CASSPSDLGYGYTF. In nucleotides, the CDR3 is TGTGCCAGCAGCCCCAGCGATTTAGGCTATGGCTACACCTTC.

The chain couples TRBV27 to TRBJ2-1; 7 nucleotides align to TRBD2. Germline CDR1 and CDR2: MNHEY and SMNVEV (reference sequence). This CDR3 has 16 amino acids. V was clipped by 5 bases and J by 1 base; unmatched bases: 8. In DNA form, the CDR3 reads TGTGCCAGCAGTACTCCCGGGGGGATTTCCTACAATGAGCAGTTCTTC. Protein: CASSTPGGISYNEQFF.

This clone was found once. This chain joins TRBV30 and TRBJ1-1; maybe TRBD1 (5 bases). This CDR3 is 12 amino acids long. The V end lost 3 bases, the J end lost 5 bases, and 10 bases lay between the germline ends. The germline CDR1 and CDR2 sequences are GTSNPN and SVGIG (reference sequence). CDR3 nucleotide sequence: TGTGCCTGGAGCCCAGGGCGGACTGAAGCTTTCTTT. It translates to CAWSPGRTEAFF. Combining the CDR3 with reference TRBV30 and TRBJ1-1 gives the whole variable domain SQTIHQWPATLVQPVGSPLSLECTVEGTSNPNLYWYRQAAGRGLQLLFYSVGIGQISSEVPQNLSASRPQDRQFILSSKKLLLSDSGFYLCAWSPGRTEAFFGQGTRLTVV.

The chain carries TRBV9 and TRBJ2-7, with TRBD1 as a possible D gene (6 bases). V was pared by 8 bases and J by 7 bases, with 16 bases between. The CDR3 is 12 residues long. Germline V gives CDR1 SGDLS, CDR2 YYNGEE. CDR3 coding DNA: TGTGCCAGACACAGGGCCCAGGGGGAGCAGTACTTC. As protein: CARHRAQGEQYF.

V and J are TRBV19 and TRBJ1-3; D is uncertain. Looked up from germline, CDR1 is LNHDA and CDR2 is SQIVND (reference sequence). Trimming took 1 base from V and 0 from J, leaving 10 bases between them. The CDR3 has 16 residues. For the CDR3, the DNA is TGTGCCAGTAGTATAGGCAGTCGCTCCTCTGGAAACACCATATATTTT. As protein: CASSIGSRSSGNTIYF.